The clone carrying this T cell receptor beta chain was picked up a small number of times. Its antigen is unidentified. This sample was included in a study of cytomegalovirus exposure and HLA in healthy donors. Study as a whole: A preliminary data release comprised tens of millions of unique TCRs obtained from HLA-typed donors.

General study results and limits: A later analysis reportedly found fewer N-insertions in an Asian-associated ancestry cluster than the roughly 680-donor mean.

The germline CDR1 and CDR2 sequences are SGHDN and FVKESK. This CDR3 is built from 14 residues. Trimming took off 0 bases at V and 6 bases at J, with 8 bases between the two ends. PCR employed 60 Vbeta and 13 Jbeta primers. This table comes from immunoSEQ multiplex PCR, and its TCRdb copy is limited to in-frame clones, with some not included. Among about 170,000 clones listed, about 76% were seen once. Though probably carrying unrecorded immune exposures, donors were nominally healthy at sampling. This receptor was identified in a woman aged 18-30 years in good health and CMV-seropositive. The specimen was PBMCs. The chain employs TRBV14 and TRBJ2-2; D remains ambiguous. CDR3 sequence reads: CASSQESVAGELFF. CDR3 coding DNA: TGTGCCAGCAGCCAAGAAAGTGTAGCCGGGGAGCTGTTTTTT.